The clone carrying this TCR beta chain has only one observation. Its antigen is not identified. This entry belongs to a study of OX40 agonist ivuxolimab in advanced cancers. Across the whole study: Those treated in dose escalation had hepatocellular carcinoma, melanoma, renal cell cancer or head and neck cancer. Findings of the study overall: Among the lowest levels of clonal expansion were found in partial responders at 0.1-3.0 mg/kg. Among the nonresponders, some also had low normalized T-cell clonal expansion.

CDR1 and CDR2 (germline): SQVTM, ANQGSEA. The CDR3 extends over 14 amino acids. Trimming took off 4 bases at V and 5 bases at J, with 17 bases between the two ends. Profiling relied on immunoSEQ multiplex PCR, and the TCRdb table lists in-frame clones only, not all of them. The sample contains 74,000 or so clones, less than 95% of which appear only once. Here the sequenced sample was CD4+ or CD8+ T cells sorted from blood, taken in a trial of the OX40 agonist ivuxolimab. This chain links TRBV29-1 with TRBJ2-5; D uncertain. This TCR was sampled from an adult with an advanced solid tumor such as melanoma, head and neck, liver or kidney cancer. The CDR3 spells CSVVVGLPIETQYF. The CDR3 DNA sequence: TGCAGCGTTGTGGTAGGGCTCCCAATTGAGACCCAGTACTTC.